The entry below gives a single T cell receptor beta chain sequence along with its context. Sequence at one end of the junction differs from germline and may be a read error. The data are from a study of metastatic and nonmetastatic thyroid tumors. Study background: Repertoire comparison spanned blood and tumor or nodule tissue of malignant and benign thyroid patients.

Each patient came to thyroid surgery without any prior treatment (of any kind). The CDR3 extends over 16 amino acids. Germline V gene lookup returns CDR1 SGHNT and CDR2 YENEEA. TCRdb reanalyzed the PCR reads with MiXCR. The sample yields 75,000 to 95,000 clones, about 13% seen once. The chain recombines TRBV11-3 with TRBJ2-1; 10 bases align to TRBD2. The sample was blood. This receptor was obtained from a female donor with papillary thyroid cancer or a benign thyroid nodule (not recorded which). Some clones in this sample may be carry-over from other donors' samples. CDR3 region: CTSKREGPPSYNEQFF. The CDR3 bases are TGTACCAGCAAGCGGGAGGGCCCCCCTTCCTATAATGAGCAGTTCTTC.